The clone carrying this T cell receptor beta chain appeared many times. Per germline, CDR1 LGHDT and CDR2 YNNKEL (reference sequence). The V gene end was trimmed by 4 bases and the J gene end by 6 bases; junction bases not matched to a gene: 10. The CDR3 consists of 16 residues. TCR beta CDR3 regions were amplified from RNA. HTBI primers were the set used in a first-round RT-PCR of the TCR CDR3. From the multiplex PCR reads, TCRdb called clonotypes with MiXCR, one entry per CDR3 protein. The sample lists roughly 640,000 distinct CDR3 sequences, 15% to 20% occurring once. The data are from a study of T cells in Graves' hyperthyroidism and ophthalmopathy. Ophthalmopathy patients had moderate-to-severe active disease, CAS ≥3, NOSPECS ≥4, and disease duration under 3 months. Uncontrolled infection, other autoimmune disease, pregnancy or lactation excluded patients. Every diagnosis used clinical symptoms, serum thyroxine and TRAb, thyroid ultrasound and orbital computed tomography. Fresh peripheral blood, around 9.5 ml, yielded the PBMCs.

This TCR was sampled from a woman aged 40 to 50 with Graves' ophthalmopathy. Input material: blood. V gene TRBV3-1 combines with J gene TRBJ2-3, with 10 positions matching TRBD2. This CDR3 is CASSPTLAGALDTQYF. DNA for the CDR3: TGTGCCAGCAGCCCGACCCTAGCGGGAGCCCTGGATACGCAGTATTTT.